This paragraph covers one T cell receptor (beta chain) sequence. Its antigen is currently unknown. This sample is drawn from a study of cytomegalovirus exposure and HLA in healthy donors. General study findings and limits: Analysis was performed later, and it showed HLA-associated TCR beta chains to be more clonally expanded than equally common others. In a later analysis, the majority of CMV-associated beta chains seemingly showed HLA restriction.

The CDR3 has 15 amino acids. Losses at the gene ends were 6 bases for V and 8 bases for J; bases not matched to a gene: 9. CDR1 and CDR2 (germline): LGHNA, YNFKEQ. PCR used 60 Vbeta primers and 13 Jbeta primers. This table comes from immunoSEQ multiplex PCR, and its TCRdb copy is limited to in-frame clones, with some not included. The data contain more than 75,000 clones, just under 80% of them singletons. The origin of this receptor is a woman in her thirties or forties in good health and CMV-seronegative. The sample was PBMCs. The genes are TRBV4-2 and TRBJ2-1; 11 positions match TRBD2. The CDR3: CASRSEVAGGYEQFF. The CDR3 nucleotides read TGTGCCAGCAGATCCGAGGTAGCGGGAGGGTATGAGCAGTTCTTC.